Following are 22 T cell receptor beta chains from one sample sequenced in a study of T cells in Graves' hyperthyroidism and ophthalmopathy. TCR beta CDR3 regions were amplified from RNA transcripts. HTBI primers drove first-round RT-PCR of the TCR CDR3. TCRdb re-analysed the multiplex PCR reads in MiXCR, keeping a single row per CDR3 protein. The data hold a few hundred thousand distinct CDR3 sequences, with 20% observed a single time. Material for sequencing was blood. These receptors all stem from a man aged 18 to 29 with Graves' hyperthyroidism.

There are many counts of this clonotype. The V and J genes are TRBV28 and TRBJ2-5; D is unresolved. Germline V gene lookup returns CDR1 MDHEN and CDR2 SYDVKM. This CDR3 has 15 amino acids. Trimming shortened V by 6 bases and J by 5 bases, and 19 bases separated the two germline ends. The CDR3 nucleotides read TGTGCCAGCAGACCGCGGCCAGTAGGTGGGGAGACCCAGTACTTC. Protein sequence: CASRPRPVGGETQYF.

This clonotype was picked up many times. The chain recombines TRBV6-5 with TRBJ1-2; D may be TRBD1 (6 bases). This CDR3 comprises 14 residues. V was cut by 5 bases and J by 3 bases, with 13 bases left in between. Germline assignment: CDR1 MNHEY and CDR2 SVGAGI. In DNA form, the CDR3 reads TGTGCCAGCAGTACTCGGGGGCGGCACTATGGCTACACCTTC. This translates into CASSTRGRHYGYTF.

The table lists this clonotype with many counts. J is TRBJ1-1 and V is TRBV20-1; D ambiguous. CDR1 and CDR2 from the germline V gene are DFQATT and SNEGSKA (reference sequence). The CDR3 covers 11 residues. V lost 5 bases and J lost 5, with 9 bases in between. The CDR3 reads CSAFEKTEAFF. Written as DNA, the CDR3 is TGCAGTGCTTTCGAAAAAACTGAAGCTTTCTTT.

This clonotype has a count of ten or more. The chain uses TRBV6-1 and TRBJ1-5; TRBD1 agrees at 7 bases. Germline assignment: CDR1 MNHNS and CDR2 SASEGT. With V trimmed by 0 bases and J by 5 bases, 7 bases remained unmatched. This CDR3 comprises 16 residues. CDR3 residues: CASSEAGTAGYQPQHF. The CDR3 bases are TGTGCCAGCAGTGAAGCGGGGACAGCTGGGTATCAGCCCCAGCATTTT.

The rearrangement uses TRBV6-2 or TRBV6-3 and TRBJ2-7; 8 bases match TRBD1. Trimming took 0 bases from V and 6 from J; bases not matched to a gene: 7. The CDR3 covers 15 residues. Germline V gene lookup returns CDR1 MNHEY and CDR2 SVGEGT. The CDR3 sequence: CASSYSSQGAAEQYF. DNA of the CDR3: TGTGCCAGCAGTTACTCCTCGCAGGGGGCTGCCGAGCAGTACTTC.

To note about this clonotype: A much bigger clone sits one base away, suggesting this may be a read error. The V call is TRBV5-1, the J call TRBJ2-2; the D gene is possibly TRBD1 (5 bases). Germline CDR1 is SGHRS and CDR2 is YFSETQ. This CDR3 region has 15 residues. The V and J ends lost 0 bases and 2 bases respectively, with 8 bases between them. CDR3 residues: CASSLARDNTGELFF. CDR3 sequence (DNA): TGCGCCAGCAGCTTGGCCAGGGATAACACCGGGGAGCTGTTTTTT.

At least ten counts were recorded for this clonotype. The V and J genes are TRBV27 and TRBJ1-6; D gene uncertain. Trimming left V 0 bases short and J 13 bases short, with 10 bases between. This CDR3 is built from 13 residues. Germline CDR1 reads MNHEY; CDR2 reads SMNVEV (reference sequence). CDR3 amino acids: CASSLSLGYPLHF. Written as DNA, the CDR3 is TGTGCCAGCAGTTTATCGTTGGGGTACCCCCTCCACTTT.

Ten or more counts support this clonotype. The chain has TRBV6-1 and TRBJ1-2; the match to TRBD1 covers 8 bases. CDR1 and CDR2 (germline): MNHNS, SASEGT. Unmatched junction bases numbered 12, after V lost 3 bases and J lost 9 bases. The CDR3 runs to 15 residues. The CDR3 sequence: CASSDEPGAGGRYTF. Written as DNA, the CDR3 is TGTGCCAGCAGTGACGAACCGGGGGCAGGGGGCCGCTACACCTTC.

This clonotype was seen at least ten times. The V gene is TRBV11-2, the J gene TRBJ1-6, with 8 bases aligning to TRBD1. V lost 5 bases and J lost 7; bases outside the gene matches: 4. This CDR3 has 14 residues. Germline V lookup: CDR1 SGHAT, CDR2 FQNNGV. The CDR3 spells CASSLQGGNSPLHF. In nucleotides, the CDR3 is TGTGCCAGCAGCCTACAGGGGGGCAATTCACCCCTCCACTTT.

This clonotype was counted at least ten times. The chain has TRBV5-4 and TRBJ2-4, with TRBD1 matching over 7 bases. CDR3 size: 15 residues. The germline gives CDR1 SGHNT, CDR2 YYREEE (reference sequence). Losses at the gene ends were 2 bases for V and 4 bases for J; bases not matched to a gene: 6. The CDR3 DNA is TGTGCCAGCAGCTTAAGGGGACAGTCTAAAAACATTCAGTACTTC. It encodes CASSLRGQSKNIQYF. Variable domain in full (rest from reference TRBV5-4 and TRBJ2-4): ETGVTQSPTHLIKTRGQQVTLRCSSQSGHNTVSWYQQALGQGPQFIFQYYREEENGRGNFPPRFSGLQFPNYSSELNVNALELDDSALYLCASSLRGQSKNIQYFGAGTRLSVL.

This clonotype was seen more than once but under ten times. Being one base from a much bigger clone, this may be a read error. The chain carries TRBV27 and TRBJ2-5; D possibly corresponds to TRBD2 (6 bases). Germline CDR1 is MNHEY and CDR2 is SMNVEV (reference sequence). There are 14 residues in the CDR3. CDR3: CASSLRGRRETKYF. The CDR3 DNA reads as TGTGCCAGCAGTTTAAGGGGCCGGAGGGAGACCAAGTACTTC.

This clonotype was seen ten or more times. The rearrangement links TRBV6-1 to TRBJ2-4; no definite D call. Trimming took off 4 bases at V and 0 bases at J, with 16 bases between the two ends. Germline lookup yields CDR1 MNHNS and CDR2 SASEGT. CDR3 size: 17 residues. DNA of the CDR3: TGTGCCAGCAGTGGTGTTTTTGGGGATGTAGCCAAAAACATTCAGTACTTC. This encodes CASSGVFGDVAKNIQYF.

This chain links TRBV2 with TRBJ1-1; D unresolved. This CDR3 has 14 amino acids. The V end was cut by 6 bases, the J end by 4 bases, with 15 bases between. Germline-derived CDR1 and CDR2 are SNHLY and FYNNEI. CDR3 DNA sequence: TGTGCCAGCAGCGAACAGAGGTCGTCCACTGAAGCTTTCTTT. Translating it yields CASSEQRSSTEAFF. The whole variable domain, remainder taken from reference TRBV2 and TRBJ1-1, is EPEVTQTPSHQVTQMGQEVILRCVPISNHLYFYWYRQILGQKVEFLVSFYNNEISEKSEIFDDQFSVERPDGSNFTLKIRSTKLEDSAMYFCASSEQRSSTEAFFGQGTRLTVV.

As to this clonotype: This may come from a read error, since a much larger clone is one base off. This rearrangement joins TRBV7-9 to TRBJ2-7, with D perhaps TRBD1 (6 bases). CDR3 length equals 15 residues. V was trimmed by 6 bases and J by 2 bases, leaving 17 bases between them. Germline assignment: CDR1 SEHNR and CDR2 FQNEAQ (reference sequence). The DNA of the CDR3 is TGTGCCAGCAGTACTGGCAGGGGTTTAACCTACGAGCAGTACTTC. Protein product: CASSTGRGLTYEQYF.

This clonotype has ten or more counts. The rearrangement uses TRBV6-4 and TRBJ1-5, with D possibly being TRBD1 (6 bases). Germline-derived CDR1 and CDR2 are MRHNA and SNTAGT. The germline V and J ends were trimmed by 6 bases and 0 bases, with 18 bases remaining between them. The CDR3 covers 17 residues. The CDR3 DNA sequence: TGTGCCAGCAGCTCCACCGACAGGCTCCTTAGCAATCAGCCCCAGCATTTT. Protein product: CASSSTDRLLSNQPQHF.

The rearrangement joins TRBV19 to TRBJ1-5; D gene unclear. Germline V gene data show CDR1 as LNHDA and CDR2 as SQIVND (reference sequence). Trimming removed 0 bases at V and 4 bases at J, with 4 bases between. This CDR3 region has 13 residues. CDR3 amino acids: CASSIEKNQPQHF. In DNA, the CDR3 is TGTGCCAGTAGTATAGAGAAGAATCAGCCCCAGCATTTT.

This clonotype has ten or more counts. The V call is TRBV28, the J call TRBJ2-4; 8 bases fit TRBD2. Per the germline V gene, CDR1 is MDHEN and CDR2 is SYDVKM. V lost 2 bases to trimming and J lost 9 bases; unmatched junction nucleotides: 9. CDR3 length: 15 amino acids. The CDR3 DNA reads TGTGCCAGCAGTTTAGGCACTAGCGGAGAAAGCATTCAGTACTTC. Translation gives CASSLGTSGESIQYF.

In regard to this clonotype: A much larger clonotype is one base distant, so this may be a read error. The CDR3 ends on some other residue instead of the conserved phenylalanine or tryptophan, so this is likely a read error. The J gene is TRBJ1-3, the V gene TRBV28; no definite D call. The CDR3 runs to 14 residues. V lost 3 bases to trimming and J lost 4 bases, with 10 bases between them. Germline loops: CDR1 MDHEN, CDR2 SYDVKM. The CDR3 region is CASSLPHQGNTIYV. CDR3 nucleotide sequence: TGTGCCAGCAGTTTGCCTCACCAGGGAAACACCATATATGTT.

This clonotype turned up a few times. The junction differs from germline at one of its ends, possibly a read error. The rearrangement links TRBV4-1 to TRBJ1-2, with TRBD1 as a possible D gene (6 bases). This CDR3 comprises 16 residues. Germline assignment: CDR1 MGHRA and CDR2 YSYEKL. The CDR3: CASNQVGAGEDYGYTF. DNA of the CDR3: TGCGCCAGCAACCAAGTTGGCGCAGGGGAGGACTATGGCTACACCTTC.

This clonotype was observed many times. The V and J genes are TRBV12-3 or TRBV12-4 and TRBJ1-2; D gene ambiguous. The V and J ends lost 6 bases and 5 bases respectively, with 13 bases between them. The CDR3 has 13 amino acids. The CDR3 nucleotides are TGTGCCAGCAGCCCTGTCTTGGGGTATGGCTACACCTTC. Its protein is CASSPVLGYGYTF.

This clonotype was recorded at least ten times. The J gene is TRBJ1-5, the V gene TRBV27, with a weak D call TRBD1 (5 bases). The CDR3 has 16 residues. Germline lookup yields CDR1 MNHEY and CDR2 SMNVEV (reference sequence). V gave up 2 bases and J gave up 0 bases, with 11 bases separating them. As DNA, the CDR3 is TGTGCCAGCAGTTTAAAAGGGGAGAATAGCAATCAGCCCCAGCATTTT. Amino acid sequence: CASSLKGENSNQPQHF.

This clonotype was counted at least ten times. J is TRBJ2-5 and V is TRBV2, with 8 bases matching TRBD2. This CDR3 is 14 amino acids long. Germline loops: CDR1 SNHLY, CDR2 FYNNEI. V was pared by 6 bases and J by 7 bases, with 10 bases of the junction left unmatched. The CDR3 nucleotides are TGTGCCAGCAGCCTTAGCGGGGCGGCCGGGACCCAGTACTTC. Translation gives CASSLSGAAGTQYF.